This entry concerns a single TCR beta chain. CDR1 SEHNR and CDR2 FQNEAQ come from the germline V gene (reference sequence). Between the trimmed V and J ends, which lost 5 bases and 6 bases, there was a span of 17 bases. The CDR3 spans 15 residues. Sequencing was performed with immunoSEQ multiplex PCR; in TCRdb, only in-frame clones are kept and a portion is missing. The sample records around 300,000 clones, 85% being singletons. The data were taken from a study of blood T cell repertoires in COVID-19. Study-level background: T cells, B-cell-depleted T cells, or PBMCs provided the cDNA or gDNA that served as material.

The receptor was derived from a human donor in a cohort sampled during active COVID-19. Sequencing was done on a sample of peripheral blood. This chain links TRBV7-9 with TRBJ2-4; a weak D match, TRBD1 (7 bases). This chain's CDR3 is CASSHDRAGGNIQYF. CDR3 DNA: TGTGCCAGCAGCCATGACAGGGCCGGGGGAAACATTCAGTACTTC.